This T cell receptor beta chain appears in the sequencing data of a study of glioma-infiltrating T cells. Per the germline V gene, CDR1 is SGHNT and CDR2 is YENEEA. Trimming pared 5 bases from V and 2 bases from J, leaving 10 bases between. CDR3 length: 15 amino acids. A few counts support this clonotype. Amplification of TCR alpha and beta CDR3 regions from RNA used iRepertoire nested multiplex PCR. TCRdb recomputed calls from the multiplex PCR reads with MiXCR, one row per CDR3 protein. The sample shows around 93,000 distinct CDR3 sequences, about 37% of them seen only once. What was sequenced was glioma tissue, nonneoplastic brain tissue, or PBMCs (not recorded which). The gene calls are TRBV11-3 and TRBJ2-6; D tentatively fits TRBD1 or TRBD2 (5 bases each). This receptor was identified in a human donor with low-grade glioma or glioblastoma, undergoing nonglioma brain surgery, or in good health (not recorded which). CDR3 nucleotides: TGTGCCAGCAGCCAGCGGACAACTGGGGCCAACGTCCTGACTTTC. This sequence encodes CASSQRTTGANVLTF.